Described below is a single T cell receptor beta chain sequence and its context. 13 Jbeta primers and 60 Vbeta primers were used for the PCR. Sequenced by immunoSEQ multiplex PCR; TCRdb stores in-frame clones only, minus some. The top ten hold 6.8% of the sample, which has 59,000 or so clones, roughly 77% seen once. This entry belongs to a study of cytomegalovirus exposure and HLA in healthy donors. This TCR was sampled from a man younger than 45 in good health and CMV-seropositive. Sequencing used PBMCs.

The CDR3 sequence: CASSLAGFRRGRGTEAFF. DNA of the CDR3: TGTGCCAGCAGCTTAGCCGGTTTCCGTAGGGGGCGCGGCACTGAAGCTTTCTTT. The chain joins TRBV11-3 to TRBJ1-1, with 7 bases lining up with TRBD1. Losses at the gene ends were 1 base for V and 4 bases for J; bases not matched to a gene: 15. Germline V CDR1 and CDR2: SGHNT, YENEEA. The CDR3 is 18 residues long. The full variable domain, completed using reference TRBV11-3 and TRBJ1-1, is EAGVVQSPRYKIIEKKQPVAFWCNPISGHNTLYWYLQNLGQGPELLIRYENEEAVDDSQLPKDRFSAERLKGVDSTLKIQPAELGDSAVYLCASSLAGFRRGRGTEAFFGQGTRLTVV.